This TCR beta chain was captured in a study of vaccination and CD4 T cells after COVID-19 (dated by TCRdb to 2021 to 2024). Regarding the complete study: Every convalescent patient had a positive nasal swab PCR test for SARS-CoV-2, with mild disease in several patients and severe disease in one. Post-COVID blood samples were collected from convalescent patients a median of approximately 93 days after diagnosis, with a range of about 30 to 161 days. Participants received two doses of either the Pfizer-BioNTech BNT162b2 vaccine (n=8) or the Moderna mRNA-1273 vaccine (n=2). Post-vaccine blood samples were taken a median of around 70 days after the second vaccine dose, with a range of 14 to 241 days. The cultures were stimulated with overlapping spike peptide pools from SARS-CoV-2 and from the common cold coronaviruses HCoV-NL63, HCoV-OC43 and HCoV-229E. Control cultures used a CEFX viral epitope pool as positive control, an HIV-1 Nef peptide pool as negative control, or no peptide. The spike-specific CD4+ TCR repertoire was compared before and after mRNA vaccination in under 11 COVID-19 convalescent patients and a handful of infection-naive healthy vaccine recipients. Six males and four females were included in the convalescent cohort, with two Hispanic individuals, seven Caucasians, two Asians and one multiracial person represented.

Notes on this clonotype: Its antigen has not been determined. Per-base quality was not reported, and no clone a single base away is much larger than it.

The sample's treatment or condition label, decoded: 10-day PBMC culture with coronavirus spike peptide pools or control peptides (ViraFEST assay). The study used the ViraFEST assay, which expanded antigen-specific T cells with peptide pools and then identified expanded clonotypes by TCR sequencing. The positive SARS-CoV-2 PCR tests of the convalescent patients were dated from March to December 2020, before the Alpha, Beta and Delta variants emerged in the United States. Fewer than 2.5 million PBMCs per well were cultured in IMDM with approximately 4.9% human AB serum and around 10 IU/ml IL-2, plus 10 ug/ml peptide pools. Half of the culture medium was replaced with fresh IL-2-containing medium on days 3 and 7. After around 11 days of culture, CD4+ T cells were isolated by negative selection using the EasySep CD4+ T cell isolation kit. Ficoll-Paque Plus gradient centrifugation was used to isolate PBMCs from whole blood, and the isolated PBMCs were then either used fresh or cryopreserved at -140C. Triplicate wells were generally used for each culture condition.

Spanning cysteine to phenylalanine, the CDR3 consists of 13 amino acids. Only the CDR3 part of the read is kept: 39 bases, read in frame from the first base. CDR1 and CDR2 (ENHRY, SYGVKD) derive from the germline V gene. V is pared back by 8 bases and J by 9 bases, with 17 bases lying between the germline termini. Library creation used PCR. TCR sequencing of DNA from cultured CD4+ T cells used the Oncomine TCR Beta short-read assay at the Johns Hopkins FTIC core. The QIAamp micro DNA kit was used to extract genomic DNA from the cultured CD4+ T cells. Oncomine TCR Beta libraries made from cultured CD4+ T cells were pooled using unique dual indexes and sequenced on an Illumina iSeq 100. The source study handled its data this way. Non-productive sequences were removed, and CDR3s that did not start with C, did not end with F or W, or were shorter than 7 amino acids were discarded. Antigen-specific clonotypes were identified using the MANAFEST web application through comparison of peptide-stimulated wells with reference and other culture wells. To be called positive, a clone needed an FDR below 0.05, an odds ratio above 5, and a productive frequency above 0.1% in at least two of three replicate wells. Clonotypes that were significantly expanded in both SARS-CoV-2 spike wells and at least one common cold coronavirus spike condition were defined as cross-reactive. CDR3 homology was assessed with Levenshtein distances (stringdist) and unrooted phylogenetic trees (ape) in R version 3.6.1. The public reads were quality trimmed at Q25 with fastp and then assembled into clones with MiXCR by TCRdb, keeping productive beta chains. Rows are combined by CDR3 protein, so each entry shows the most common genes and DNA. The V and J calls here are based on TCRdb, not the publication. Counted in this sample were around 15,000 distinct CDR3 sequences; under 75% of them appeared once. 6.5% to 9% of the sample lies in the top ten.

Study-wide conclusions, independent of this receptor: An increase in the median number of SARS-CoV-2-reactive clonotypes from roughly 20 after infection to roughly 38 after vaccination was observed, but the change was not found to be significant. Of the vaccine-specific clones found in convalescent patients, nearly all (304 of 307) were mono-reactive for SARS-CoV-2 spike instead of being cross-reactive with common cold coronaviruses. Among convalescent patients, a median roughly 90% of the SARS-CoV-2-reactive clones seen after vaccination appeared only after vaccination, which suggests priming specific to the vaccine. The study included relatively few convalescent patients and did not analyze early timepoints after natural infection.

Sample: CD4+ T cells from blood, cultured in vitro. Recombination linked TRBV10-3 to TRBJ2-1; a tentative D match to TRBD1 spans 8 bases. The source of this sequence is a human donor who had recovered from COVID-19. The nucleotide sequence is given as TGTGCCATCGGGGAACAGGGGGAGGGTGAGCAGTTCTTC. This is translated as CAIGEQGEGEQFF.